This TCR beta chain was documented in a study of shared clonotypes between healthy human individuals. Study-level results: Among non-shared clonotypes, generation probabilities were lower than among those shared by all four donors.

Naivety among CD8 cells was defined by CD45RO negativity and positive CCR7 selection, thereby excluding terminally differentiated effector memory CD45RA+ cells. The assay was immunoSEQ multiplex PCR, and TCRdb's table has in-frame clones only and misses some. The sample lists about 2.1 million clones; 80% to 95% were seen once. This clone came up a few times. The antigen is unknown. The CDR3 is 14 amino acids. CDR1 is LGHNT and CDR2 is FRNRAP in the germline V gene. V gave up 5 bases and J gave up 3 bases; unmatched junction bases: 3. This clonotype was obtained from a man between 18 and 29 years old in good health. Some clones in this sample may be carry-over from other donors' samples. The sample comprised naive CD8+ T cells from PBMCs. The gene calls are TRBV12-5 and TRBJ2-1; 8 nucleotides line up with TRBD1. The CDR3 is CASGQGTGYNEQFF. CDR3 nucleotides: TGTGCTAGTGGTCAAGGGACAGGCTACAATGAGCAGTTCTTC.